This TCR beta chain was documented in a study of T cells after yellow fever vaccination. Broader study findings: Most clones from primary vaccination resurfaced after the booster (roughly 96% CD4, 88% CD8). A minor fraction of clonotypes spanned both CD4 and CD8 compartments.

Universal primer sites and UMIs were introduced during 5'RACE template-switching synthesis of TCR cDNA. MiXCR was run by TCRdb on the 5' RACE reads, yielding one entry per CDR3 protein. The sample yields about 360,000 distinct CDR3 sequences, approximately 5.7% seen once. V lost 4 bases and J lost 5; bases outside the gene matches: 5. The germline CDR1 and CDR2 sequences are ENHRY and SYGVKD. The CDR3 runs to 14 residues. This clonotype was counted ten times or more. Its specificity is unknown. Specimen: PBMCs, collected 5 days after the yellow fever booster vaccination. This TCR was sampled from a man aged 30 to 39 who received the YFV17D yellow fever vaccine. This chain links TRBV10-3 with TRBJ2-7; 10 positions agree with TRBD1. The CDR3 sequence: CAISAGTGVNEQYF. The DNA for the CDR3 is TGTGCCATCAGTGCAGGGACAGGGGTCAACGAGCAGTACTTC.